This record covers a single TCR beta chain. No cognate antigen has been identified for it. Base quality data are lacking; no much larger clone is found one base away. The immunoSEQ Assay, a bias-controlled multiplex PCR, was used to amplify TCRbeta CDR3 regions from genomic DNA. Per the authors' processing: Nucleated cell counts per sample were estimated from amplification of reference gene primers within the assay. Sequence reads were collapsed and filtered to measure the absolute abundance of every unique TCRbeta CDR3 rearrangement. For each sample, productive Simpson clonality was calculated by taking the square root of Simpson's diversity index across productive rearrangements. In TCRdb, the immuneACCESS table is reduced to in-frame sequences with V and J assigned. These tables do not hold every clone; where another copy was compared, an unresolved V gene accounts for under half, and the others remain unexplained. V and J calls and clone size are copied from that table; D and trimming were computed from the DNA. This sample holds around 59,000 clones; 81% were observed only once. The ten largest clones capture 28% of the sample.

The V and J ends are trimmed by 0 bases and 6 bases, leaving 15 bases between them. The CDR3 contains 16 residues, cysteine and phenylalanine counted. Of all the DNA, just the CDR3 is kept, 48 bases in frame from base 1. Via the germline V gene, CDR1 is MGHRA and CDR2 YSYEKL. This sample stems from a study of blood T cell repertoires in COVID-19 (dated by TCRdb to 2020 to 2022). At the level of the whole study: The collaborator samples originated in the United States, Italy and Spain and spanned the acute and convalescent phases of COVID-19. The prospective study material was composed of cDNA or gDNA derived from T cells, B-cell-depleted T cells, or PBMCs. Subjects who had been exposed to COVID-19, were actively infected with it, or had recovered from it provided the deeply sampled blood TCRbeta repertoires that made up the dataset. A freely available public database, intended as a resource for researchers studying the immune response to SARS-CoV-2, is where the repertoires were released. The samples were drawn from the first 160 participants of the ongoing ImmuneRACE study and from 1,254 subjects provided by 6 global collaborators. Nearly every sample came with metadata listing a de-identified subject ID, COVID-19 status, age in years and sex. HLA class I and class II types, where available, came from metadata supplied by the sample provider rather than from assay-based typing. Overall study results and their limits: The quantity of clinical and demographic metadata differed by source and by participant and was supplied without curation.

Whole blood was collected in K2EDTA tubes by collaborating institutions according to the institutions' own protocols. For TCRbeta analysis, collaborators shipped samples in one of three forms: frozen whole blood, isolated PBMCs, or DNA extracted from either of those sample types. The rearrangement combines TRBV4-1 with TRBJ2-1; D gene: possibly TRBD1, on 5 matching bases. Sequenced: peripheral blood. This clonotype was obtained from an elderly woman with active or convalescent COVID-19. CDR3 region: CASSQERAGRGNEQFF. The bases are TGCGCCAGCAGCCAAGAAAGAGCAGGGCGAGGCAATGAGCAGTTCTTC.